Here is one TCR beta chain with its context. What it binds is unknown. This sample is part of a study of CD8 T cells in Susac syndrome. The germline V gene has CDR1 MNHEY and CDR2 SMNVEV (reference sequence). The CDR3 has 13 amino acids. Trimming cost V 7 bases and J 3 bases, with 10 bases left between them. An amount of RNA that ranged from roughly 0.5 to 1 ug was reverse transcribed with random hexamers. With immunoSEQ multiplex PCR, TCR beta CDR3 was amplified across 54 Vbeta and 13 Jbeta. TCRdb reprocessed the immunoSEQ multiplex PCR reads with MiXCR, giving one entry per CDR3 protein. Here the sample spans approximately 190,000 distinct CDR3 sequences, 85% to 95% being singletons. General study findings and limits: Within total CD8+ repertoires, under 20 Susac-specific public clones were found, and within CD8+ TEMRA repertoires, 4 or 5. CD8+ clonal expansion in Susac was maximal in TEMRA cells and in active patients.

The chain uses TRBV27 and TRBJ2-1; D perhaps matches TRBD1 (5 bases). The origin of this receptor is a human donor with Susac syndrome. What was sequenced was CD8+ T cells from PBMCs. The CDR3 DNA sequence: TGTGCCAGCACCGACAGCCTCTACAATGAGCAGTTCTTC. Its protein is CASTDSLYNEQFF.